The TCR beta chain described here comes from a study of cytomegalovirus exposure and HLA in healthy donors. Study-wide points: Reportedly, diagnosis of cytomegalovirus status by the classifier showed high specificity and sensitivity.

Both 60 Vbeta primers and 13 Jbeta primers went into the PCR. The data were produced by immunoSEQ multiplex PCR, yet TCRdb's version contains in-frame clones alone and is incomplete. The sample consists of 170,000 or so clones, over 70% of them appearing once. Trimming pared 4 bases from V and 3 bases from J, leaving 12 bases between. Germline V CDR1 and CDR2: MNHNS, SASEGT. There are 14 residues in the CDR3. With regard to this clone: Its antigen is as yet unknown.

The clonotype was recovered from a young woman in good health and CMV-seronegative. The specimen was PBMCs. The V call is TRBV6-1, the J call TRBJ2-5, with D perhaps matching TRBD2 (5 bases). The CDR3 sequence is CASSVAGDKETQYF. The CDR3 DNA reads as TGTGCCAGCAGTGTGGCGGGTGATAAAGAGACCCAGTACTTC.